The text below deals with one T cell receptor beta chain. Assay: immunoSEQ multiplex PCR; the TCRdb copy retains only in-frame clones and omits some. The sample holds about 400,000 clones, roughly 91% seen once. The record originates from a study of blood T cell repertoires in COVID-19. The study counted Cohort 3 donors as recovered given two negative PCRs, clearance, or symptom resolution. CDR1 is MDHEN and CDR2 is SYDVKM in the germline V gene. V was cut by 10 bases and J by 6 bases, with 16 bases left in between. The CDR3 has 14 amino acids. The receptor was isolated from a woman aged 30 to 39 who had recovered from COVID-19. The sequenced sample consisted of PBMCs or T cells enriched from blood (not recorded which). The chain links TRBV28 to TRBJ1-6; D possibly corresponds to TRBD1 (5 bases). CDR3 sequence reads: CATTHRTTNSPLHF. CDR3 coding DNA: TGTGCCACCACACACCGGACAACTAATTCACCCCTCCACTTT.